The entry that follows covers one T cell receptor beta chain sequence. Sequencing used immunoSEQ multiplex PCR; TCRdb keeps in-frame clones, though not all of them. The repertoire holds approximately 33,000 clones, with 80% to 90% as singletons. The CDR3 length is 17 residues. V was trimmed by 2 bases and J by 0 bases, leaving 12 bases between them. Looked up from germline, CDR1 is SGHNT and CDR2 is YYREEE (reference sequence). These data belong to a study of T cell changes during pregnancy in multiple sclerosis. J is TRBJ2-6 and V is TRBV5-4; D may be TRBD2 (5 bases). This specimen consisted of CD4+ T cells from peripheral blood mononuclear cells, obtained in the first trimester of pregnancy. The TCR sequence derives from a female donor in good health, enrolled as a control in a pregnancy study. The CDR3 DNA follows: TGTGCCAGCAGCTTAAGTCCTAGCAACTCTGGGGCCAACGTCCTGACTTTC. Translating it yields CASSLSPSNSGANVLTF.